This T cell receptor beta chain was sequenced during a study of blood T cell repertoires in COVID-19. For the study at large: Sites across the United States, Italy and Spain contributed samples from acute and convalescent COVID-19. Sample material is recorded as cDNA or gDNA derived from T cells, B-cell-depleted T cells, or PBMCs.

Between the trimmed V and J ends, which lost 2 bases and 5 bases, there was a span of 9 bases. Germline lookup yields CDR1 SGHTA and CDR2 FQGNSA. The CDR3 runs 14 residues. The authors' processing: Amplification from reference gene primers served as the basis for estimated nucleated cell counts. Sequencing used immunoSEQ multiplex PCR; TCRdb keeps in-frame clones, though not all of them. Clonal size and the V and J genes are those of that table, whereas D and trimming came from the DNA. The repertoire holds under 80,000 clones, with approximately 80% as singletons. Sequenced: peripheral blood. V and J are TRBV7-2 and TRBJ2-2; the D gene is possibly TRBD1 (5 bases). This TCR came from a woman aged 80 or over with active or convalescent COVID-19. DNA of the CDR3: TGTGCCAGCAGCTTATTGGGGCTAACCGGGGAGCTGTTTTTT. Translation: CASSLLGLTGELFF.